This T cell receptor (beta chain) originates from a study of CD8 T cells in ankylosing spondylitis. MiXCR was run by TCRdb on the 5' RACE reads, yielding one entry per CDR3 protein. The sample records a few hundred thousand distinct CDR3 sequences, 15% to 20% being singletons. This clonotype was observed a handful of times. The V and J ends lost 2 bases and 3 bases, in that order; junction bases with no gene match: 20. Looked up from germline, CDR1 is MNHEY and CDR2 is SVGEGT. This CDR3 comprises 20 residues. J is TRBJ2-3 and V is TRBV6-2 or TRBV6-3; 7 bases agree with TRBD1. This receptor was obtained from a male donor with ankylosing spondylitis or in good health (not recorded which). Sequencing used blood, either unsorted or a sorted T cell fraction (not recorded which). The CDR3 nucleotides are TGTGCCAGCAGTTACGGGATTGGTCCTTTACGACAGGGTAGGACAGATACGCAGTATTTT. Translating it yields CASSYGIGPLRQGRTDTQYF.